The 4 T cell receptor beta chains listed next were all sequenced from one sample in a study of blood T cell repertoires in COVID-19. Data came from immunoSEQ multiplex PCR; TCRdb stores just in-frame clones and leaves some out. The sample holds some 150,000 clones, around 89% seen once. Sequenced material: PBMCs or T cells enriched from blood (not recorded which). Receptor source: a woman aged 30 to 39 with acute COVID-19.

Concerning this clone itself: The junction departs from the called germline gene at one end, perhaps through a read error. The chain joins TRBV3-1 (or the pseudogene TRBV3-2) to TRBJ2-7; 9 bases are shared with TRBD2. CDR1 is LGHDT and CDR2 is YNNKEL in the germline V gene (reference sequence). The CDR3 covers 12 residues. CDR3 nucleotides: TGTGCCAGCAGCCAATCTGGACTAGCGACAAACTTC. Translation: CASSQSGLATNF.

V and J are TRBV27 and TRBJ1-1, with D perhaps matching TRBD1 (5 bases). This CDR3 spans 13 amino acids. Germline V lookup: CDR1 MNHEY, CDR2 SMNVEV (reference sequence). With 2 bases removed from V and 6 bases from J, the gap between germline ends came to 10 bases. The CDR3 sequence is CASSLGGIAEAFF. The CDR3 DNA follows: TGTGCCAGCAGTTTAGGGGGGATCGCTGAAGCTTTCTTT.

The chain employs TRBV19 and TRBJ2-6; D is possibly TRBD1 (5 bases). Germline assignment: CDR1 LNHDA and CDR2 SQIVND (reference sequence). With 3 bases removed from V and 2 bases from J, the gap between germline ends came to 8 bases. There are 15 residues in the CDR3. As DNA, the CDR3 is TGTGCCAGTAGTATTGGACAACCTGGGGCCAACGTCCTGACTTTC. This gives the protein CASSIGQPGANVLTF.

The chain couples TRBV5-1 to TRBJ2-5; D may be TRBD2 (5 bases). With 5 bases removed from V and 4 bases from J, the gap between germline ends came to 12 bases. CDR1 SGHRS and CDR2 YFSETQ come from the germline V gene. The CDR3 runs 13 residues. As DNA, the CDR3 is TGCGCCAGCAGGGGAGAAAGTGGAGAGACCCAGTACTTC. As protein: CASRGESGETQYF.